Detailed here is one TCR beta chain. Its antigen is unknown. This entry belongs to a study of graft-versus-host responses after intestinal transplantation. V dropped 3 bases and J dropped 4; count of bases not matched to a gene: 9. Germline values: CDR1 GTSNPN, CDR2 SVGIG (reference sequence). This CDR3 contains 16 residues. Profiled with immunoSEQ multiplex PCR; TCRdb holds only in-frame clones, not every one. The profile covers over 100,000 clones, with approximately 93% appearing a single time and 1.2% taken by the ten largest. The TCR comes from a human donor who was the organ donor for an intestinal transplant. The gene calls are TRBV30 and TRBJ2-3; 11 bases agree with TRBD2. This specimen consisted of unstimulated CD8+ T cells sorted from spleen or lymph node cells, obtained before transplant. CDR3 region: CAWSHSTSGNADTQYF. DNA for the CDR3: TGTGCCTGGAGCCACTCGACTAGCGGGAACGCAGATACGCAGTATTTT.